The source of this T cell receptor beta chain is a study of blood T cell repertoires in COVID-19. Background on the study: The analysed material was cDNA or gDNA that came from T cells, B-cell-depleted T cells, or PBMCs.

Authors' analysis steps: Estimation of nucleated cell counts relied on the amplification of reference gene primers. Sequenced by immunoSEQ multiplex PCR; TCRdb stores in-frame clones only, minus some. Clonal size and the V and J genes are those of that table, whereas D and trimming came from the DNA. The top ten hold roughly 1.1% of the sample, which has about 380,000 clones, about 80% seen once. This receptor was identified in a human donor with acute or convalescent COVID-19. The donor label of this sample is uncertain. Input material: peripheral blood.

CDR3 bases: TGTGCCAGCAGCCACTCAACAGAACACCCCCAAGAGACCCAGTACTTC. Translating gives CASSHSTEHPQETQYF. The chain couples TRBV3-1 (or the pseudogene TRBV3-2) to TRBJ2-5; D remains ambiguous. Germline V lookup: CDR1 LGHDT, CDR2 YNNKEL (reference sequence). The V end lost 3 bases, the J end lost 1 base, and 15 bases lay between the germline ends. The CDR3 has 16 amino acids.